The 30 T cell receptor beta chains presented below share a single source sample, sequenced in a study of cytotoxic CD8 clonotypes in ibrutinib-treated CLL. Here immunoSEQ multiplex PCR was the method, and the copy in TCRdb shows in-frame clones only, minus some. This sample carries 250,000 to 350,000 clones, roughly four fifths of them seen once, and the ten largest clones take about 5.7%. The specimen was PBMCs, collected at disease progression, from a patient treated with ibrutinib. The source is a human donor with chronic lymphocytic leukemia.

This clone was detected only a few times. V is TRBV2 and J is TRBJ1-6; TRBD1 matches 7 bases. From germline, CDR1 is SNHLY and CDR2 FYNNEI. With V trimmed by 6 bases and J by 7 bases, 9 bases remained unmatched. The CDR3 is 15 amino acids. The CDR3 sequence is CASRRQGLRNSPLHF. CDR3 nucleotide sequence: TGTGCCAGCAGGCGACAGGGCTTGCGAAATTCACCCCTCCACTTT.

The V gene is TRBV5-8, the J gene TRBJ2-7; D gene ambiguous. This CDR3 spans 14 amino acids. Germline V gene data show CDR1 as SGHTS and CDR2 as YDEGEE. V gave up 0 bases and J gave up 3 bases, with 10 bases separating them. The CDR3 loop reads CASSLVLSHYEQYF. CDR3 coding DNA: TGTGCCAGCAGCTTGGTTTTGTCACACTACGAGCAGTACTTC.

This clone was found a few times. The genes are TRBV10-3 and TRBJ1-1; 8 bases map to TRBD1. The CDR3 runs to 12 residues. Germline CDR1 ENHRY, CDR2 SYGVKD. Losses at the gene ends were 9 bases for V and 3 bases for J; bases not matched to a gene: 3. The CDR3 loop reads CAIGQGDTEAFF. The CDR3 DNA reads as TGTGCCATTGGACAGGGAGACACTGAAGCTTTCTTT.

The J gene is TRBJ2-5, the V gene TRBV5-1, with 9 bases identical to TRBD1. Per germline, CDR1 SGHRS and CDR2 YFSETQ. The CDR3 spans 14 residues. J gave up 3 bases and V 4 bases, and 4 bases lay outside the gene matches. The chain's CDR3 is CASSPTGGEETQYF. The CDR3 region has the DNA TGCGCCAGCAGCCCAACAGGGGGCGAAGAGACCCAGTACTTC.

The chain employs TRBV18 and TRBJ2-1; D call uncertain. Germline CDR1 reads KGHSH; CDR2 reads LQKENI. Deletions cut 0 bases from V and 0 bases from J, with 12 bases between. The CDR3 is 17 residues long. CDR3 bases: TGTGCCAGCTCACCACCGCGGCGAGATGCCTCCTACAATGAGCAGTTCTTC. Protein sequence: CASSPPRRDASYNEQFF.

This chain connects TRBV6-5 to TRBJ2-5, with D tentatively TRBD1 (6 bases). V lost 6 bases, J lost 3 bases, and 11 bases lay in between. This CDR3 is 13 amino acids long. The V gene's germline CDR1 is MNHEY and CDR2 SVGAGI. CDR3 in amino acids: CASSLQGKETQYF. The CDR3 region has the DNA TGTGCCAGCAGCCTACAGGGAAAAGAGACCCAGTACTTC.

This sequence joins TRBV7-8 and TRBJ2-5; D is unclear. This CDR3 contains 14 residues. Trimming removed 0 bases from V and 5 bases from J, with 10 bases in between. Germline CDR1 reads SGHVS; CDR2 reads FQNEAQ. The CDR3 loop reads CASSLAFGIETQYF. CDR3 bases: TGTGCCAGCAGCTTAGCGTTTGGGATTGAGACCCAGTACTTC.

J is TRBJ2-7 and V is TRBV11-2; D unclear. Germline V lookup: CDR1 SGHAT, CDR2 FQNNGV. The V end lost 0 bases, the J end lost 2 bases, and 20 bases lay between the germline ends. The length of the CDR3 is 18 residues. The CDR3 DNA sequence: TGTGCCAGCAGCTTAGATCTGCCCGTTCAGGACGGAACCTACGAGCAGTACTTC. Translated, it gives CASSLDLPVQDGTYEQYF.

The chain couples TRBV4-2 to TRBJ2-3, with D possibly matching TRBD1 (5 bases). The CDR3 consists of 15 residues. Germline values: CDR1 LGHNA, CDR2 YNFKEQ. V lost 0 bases and J 5 bases, leaving 12 bases between the germline ends. The CDR3 DNA reads TGTGCCAGCAGCCAAGAACCCCGACAGAAAGATACGCAGTATTTT. It encodes CASSQEPRQKDTQYF.

This clone was observed a few times. This sequence joins TRBV19 and TRBJ1-2; 10 bases map to TRBD1. The V gene end was trimmed by 6 bases and the J gene end by 8 bases; junction bases not matched to a gene: 6. The CDR3 spans 13 residues. Germline assignment: CDR1 LNHDA and CDR2 SQIVND (reference sequence). The CDR3 bases are TGTGCCAGTAGGCGGACAGGGGGTGACGGCTACACCTTC. Translation gives CASRRTGGDGYTF.

The gene calls are TRBV6-4 and TRBJ2-3; no definite D call. Deletions cut 6 bases from V and 6 bases from J, with 16 bases between. The germline gives CDR1 MRHNA, CDR2 SNTAGT. The CDR3 totals 14 residues. As DNA, the CDR3 is TGTGCCAGCAGGTTAGCACATGGGCCGGATACGCAGTATTTT. Translation gives CASRLAHGPDTQYF.

This clone was counted a few times. The V and J genes are TRBV2 and TRBJ2-3; 11 bases align to TRBD1. Trimming at V came to 4 bases and at J to 3 bases, leaving 6 bases not matched to a gene. The CDR3 spans 16 residues. Per the germline V gene, CDR1 is SNHLY and CDR2 is FYNNEI. CDR3 sequence reads: CASSGGQGVRTDTQYF. In nucleotides, the CDR3 is TGTGCCAGCAGTGGGGGACAGGGGGTTCGGACAGATACGCAGTATTTT.

This clone was found once. The rearrangement uses TRBV5-1 and TRBJ1-1; TRBD1 matches 7 bases. Germline V gene sequence: CDR1 SGHRS, CDR2 YFSETQ. Trimming removed 1 base from V and 4 bases from J; junction bases left unmatched: 13. This CDR3 is built from 17 residues. CDR3 protein: CASSLFPPAGGPTEAFF. CDR3 bases: TGCGCCAGCAGCTTGTTTCCCCCGGCAGGGGGACCCACTGAAGCTTTCTTT.

The chain employs TRBV18 and TRBJ2-1; 10 nucleotides agree with TRBD2. Germline CDR1 KGHSH, CDR2 LQKENI. V trimming: 4 bases; J trimming: 3 bases; junction bases outside the gene matches: 3. The CDR3 consists of 15 residues. The CDR3 sequence is CASSRTSGLYNEQFF. CDR3 sequence (DNA): TGTGCCAGCTCACGGACTAGCGGACTCTACAATGAGCAGTTCTTC.

The chain links TRBV4-3 to TRBJ2-3; D is perhaps TRBD2 (5 bases). Trimming pared 0 bases from V and 9 bases from J, leaving 13 bases between. The germline gives CDR1 LGHNA, CDR2 YSLEER. The CDR3 consists of 14 residues. CDR3 protein: CASSQDAASPTQYF. The CDR3 DNA sequence: TGCGCCAGCAGCCAAGATGCGGCTAGCCCAACGCAGTATTTT.

The chain recombines TRBV4-1 with TRBJ2-1; TRBD1 aligns across 7 bases. There are 21 residues in the CDR3. V gave up 0 bases and J gave up 8 bases; unmatched junction bases: 25. Germline CDR1 and CDR2: MGHRA and YSYEKL. CDR3 protein: CASSQDAFGLLGGPPGDEQFF. Written as DNA, the CDR3 is TGCGCCAGCAGCCAAGATGCCTTCGGACTCCTAGGGGGCCCACCGGGCGATGAGCAGTTCTTC.

V is TRBV27 and J is TRBJ2-3; 11 positions agree with TRBD2. The junction had 7 bases not matched to a gene; V was cut back by 5 bases and J by 6 bases. CDR1 and CDR2 (germline): MNHEY, SMNVEV (reference sequence). The CDR3 is made up of 15 amino acids. The CDR3 loop is CASSISGGAGDTQYF. CDR3 sequence (DNA): TGTGCCAGCAGTATTAGCGGGGGGGCCGGGGATACGCAGTATTTT.

This chain connects TRBV11-2 to TRBJ2-3, with 13 bases aligning to TRBD2. The CDR3 totals 16 residues. Germline V CDR1 and CDR2: SGHAT, FQNNGV. J gave up 4 bases and V 2 bases, and 3 bases lay outside the gene matches. In nucleotides, the CDR3 is TGTGCCAGCAGCTTAACCACTAGCGGGAGGGCAGATACGCAGTATTTT. Protein product: CASSLTTSGRADTQYF.

The J gene is TRBJ2-1, the V gene TRBV7-6; D might be TRBD2 (6 bases). CDR1 and CDR2 from the germline V gene are SGHVS and FNYEAQ. The CDR3 has 15 amino acids. The germline V and J ends were trimmed by 6 bases and 6 bases, with 18 bases remaining between them. The CDR3 region has the DNA TGTGCCAGCAGTTCTAAGACTCCGGGGGTCAATGAGCAGTTCTTC. Residues: CASSSKTPGVNEQFF.

The chain couples TRBV27 to TRBJ1-5, with 10 positions matching TRBD1. CDR1 and CDR2 from the germline V gene are MNHEY and SMNVEV (reference sequence). After removal of 5 bases from V and 7 bases from J, the junction contained 8 bases not matched to a gene. The CDR3 contains 15 residues. The CDR3 sequence: CASSTGTGVGQPQHF. For the CDR3, the DNA is TGTGCCAGCAGTACCGGGACAGGGGTAGGGCAGCCCCAGCATTTT.

The chain combines TRBV4-1 with TRBJ2-3; TRBD2 matches at 8 bases. Trimming took 2 bases from V and 0 from J; bases not matched to a gene: 4. Germline CDR1 is MGHRA and CDR2 is YSYEKL. The CDR3 contains 16 residues. In DNA, the CDR3 is TGCGCCAGCAGCCAAATCGGCGGGGGGAGCACAGATACGCAGTATTTT. This sequence encodes CASSQIGGGSTDTQYF.

The J gene is TRBJ2-7, the V gene TRBV11-2, with D hard to call. V was pared by 1 base and J by 6 bases, with 10 bases between. The CDR3 consists of 13 residues. Germline V lookup: CDR1 SGHAT, CDR2 FQNNGV. The CDR3 DNA is TGTGCCAGCAGCTTAGTTCCCCGGCGCGAGCAGTACTTC. Residues: CASSLVPRREQYF.

This clone was found a few times. The J gene is TRBJ2-3, the V gene TRBV5-1; TRBD2 might be the D (6 bases). Trimming pared 0 bases from V and 5 bases from J, leaving 13 bases between. The germline V gene encodes CDR1 SGHRS and CDR2 YFSETQ. The CDR3 spans 15 residues. CDR3 residues: CASSLVPGVKDTQYF. The CDR3 DNA follows: TGCGCCAGCAGCTTGGTTCCGGGAGTGAAAGATACGCAGTATTTT.

This clone was counted ten times or more. The chain uses TRBV4-3 and TRBJ2-5, with D perhaps TRBD1 or TRBD2 (5 bases each). CDR1 and CDR2 from the germline V gene are LGHNA and YSLEER. The CDR3 is 13 amino acids. V dropped 0 bases and J dropped 5 bases, with 7 bases sitting between them. The CDR3 loop is CASSQEWGETQYF. In nucleotides, the CDR3 is TGCGCCAGCAGCCAAGAGTGGGGGGAGACCCAGTACTTC.

This chain uses TRBV15 with TRBJ2-2; 9 bases map to TRBD1. Germline V gives CDR1 LNHNV, CDR2 YYDKDF (reference sequence). CDR3 size: 17 residues. V lost 3 bases and J lost 4; bases outside the gene matches: 9. Written as DNA, the CDR3 is TGTGCCACCAGCAGCCGTCCGGGACAGGGAACCACCGGGGAGCTGTTTTTT. It codes for CATSSRPGQGTTGELFF.

The CDR3 reads CASSSVAGSYTQYF. The CDR3 DNA is TGTGCCAGCAGCTCAGTAGCGGGATCTTATACGCAGTATTTT. The chain combines TRBV7-9 with TRBJ2-3; 8 positions match TRBD2. CDR3 length: 14 residues. The ends lost 4 bases at V and 7 bases at J; junction bases unmatched: 7. CDR1 and CDR2 from the germline V gene are SEHNR and FQNEAQ (reference sequence).

This clone was detected only once. The chain joins TRBV15 to TRBJ2-1, with TRBD2 identical over 14 bases. Losses at the gene ends were 5 bases for V and 9 bases for J; bases not matched to a gene: 3. Per the germline V gene, CDR1 is LNHNV and CDR2 is YYDKDF (reference sequence). The CDR3 covers 14 residues. As DNA, the CDR3 is TGTGCCACCAGCGGGACTAGCGGGAGTAGTGAGCAGTTCTTC. Its protein is CATSGTSGSSEQFF.

The chain uses TRBV5-1 and TRBJ2-3; tentatively, D is TRBD2 (6 bases). This CDR3 comprises 14 residues. V lost 4 bases, J lost 1 base, and 10 bases lay in between. The germline CDR1 and CDR2 sequences are SGHRS and YFSETQ. DNA for the CDR3: TGCGCCAGCAGCGCTACGGGGGGCACAGATACGCAGTATTTT. This gives the protein CASSATGGTDTQYF.

In this sample, this clone turned up a few times. The gene calls are TRBV19 and TRBJ2-6; no reliable D call. CDR1 is LNHDA, CDR2 SQIVND, per germline (reference sequence). The CDR3 spans 15 residues. Trimming took 1 base from V and 3 from J, leaving 7 bases between them. The CDR3 DNA reads TGTGCCAGTAGTATAGCTGGAATTGGGGCCAACGTCCTGACTTTC. It encodes CASSIAGIGANVLTF.

The rearrangement uses TRBV27 and TRBJ2-2, with 13 bases matching TRBD2. CDR3 length equals 19 residues. The germline V gene has CDR1 MNHEY and CDR2 SMNVEV (reference sequence). Germline trimming cut 5 bases from V and 4 bases from J; bases unmatched to any gene: 13. CDR3 residues: CASSPRLAGGTASTGELFF. As DNA, the CDR3 is TGTGCCAGCAGTCCCCGACTAGCGGGGGGAACTGCGAGCACCGGGGAGCTGTTTTTT.